The rows below give T cell receptor beta chains drawn from one sample of a study of blood T cell repertoires in COVID-19. The repertoire was sequenced with immunoSEQ multiplex PCR; TCRdb's copy has only in-frame clones and lacks some. The table includes roughly 150,000 clones, approximately 88% detected once. The sequencing sample was made of peripheral blood. The origin of the receptors is a man aged 55 to 70 with acute or convalescent COVID-19. Each CDR3 is given with its conserved first and last residue. Fields, in order: clone size, V gene, J gene, D gene, CDR3 protein, CDR3 DNA. D genes are given only for firm matches. Clone size is not always given. Where it is, it says once, few, many or a class for expanded clones.

NA	TRBV2	TRBJ2-3	NA	CASSGLGPDTQYF	TGTGCCAGCAGTGGACTAGGGCCAGATACGCAGTATTTT
NA	TRBV19	TRBJ1-3	TRBD1	CASATGESSGNTIYF	TGTGCCAGTGCTACAGGGGAGAGCTCTGGAAACACCATATATTTT
NA	TRBV6-6	TRBJ2-6	NA	CASSLQEGWTGANVLTF	TGTGCCAGCAGTCTACAGGAGGGGTGGACTGGGGCCAACGTCCTGACTTTC
NA	TRBV10-3	TRBJ1-5	NA	CAISDGVIAAQHF	TGTGCCATCAGTGACGGAGTGATCGCGGCCCAGCATTTT
NA	TRBV2	TRBJ1-5	TRBD1	CASSEIRGENQPQHF	TGTGCCAGCAGTGAAATCAGGGGGGAGAATCAGCCCCAGCATTTT
NA	TRBV2	TRBJ1-5	NA	CASTGRREAQPQHF	TGTGCCAGCACAGGGCGAAGGGAGGCGCAGCCCCAGCATTTT
NA	TRBV3-1/TRBV3-2	TRBJ2-7	TRBD1	CASSQEWTGLYEQYF	TGTGCCAGCAGCCAAGAGTGGACAGGGTTGTACGAGCAGTACTTC
NA	TRBV9	TRBJ1-1	TRBD1	CASNRDSNTEAFF	TGTGCCAGCAACCGGGACAGTAACACTGAAGCTTTCTTT
NA	TRBV20-1	TRBJ1-6	NA	CSASDQGISPLHF	TGCAGTGCTAGTGATCAGGGGATTTCACCCCTCCACTTT
NA	TRBV5-5	TRBJ2-3	NA	CASSLDSPDTQYF	TGTGCCAGCAGCTTGGACAGCCCAGATACGCAGTATTTT
NA	TRBV5-8	TRBJ1-1	NA	CASSLAIGVNTEAFF	TGTGCCAGCAGCTTGGCCATCGGGGTGAACACTGAAGCTTTCTTT
NA	TRBV11-2	TRBJ2-5	TRBD2	CASSLFGRGGAGETQYF	TGTGCCAGCAGCTTGTTCGGGCGCGGGGGGGCGGGAGAGACCCAGTACTTC
NA	TRBV6-6	TRBJ1-5	TRBD1	CASSPNRGEQPQHF	TGTGCCAGCAGCCCGAACAGGGGCGAGCAGCCCCAGCATTTT
NA	TRBV30	TRBJ2-5	TRBD1	CAWALDRVGETQYF	TGTGCCTGGGCTCTAGACAGGGTGGGCGAGACCCAGTACTTC
NA	TRBV24-1	TRBJ1-2	NA	CATSESTAYGYTF	TGTGCCACCAGTGAGTCGACAGCCTATGGCTACACCTTC
NA	TRBV6-5	TRBJ2-3	NA	CASSYSAGKGDTQYF	TGTGCCAGCAGTTACTCCGCGGGGAAGGGGGATACGCAGTATTTT
NA	TRBV24-1	TRBJ2-7	NA	CATSDLSRVHEQYF	TGTGCCACCAGTGATTTGTCCAGGGTCCACGAGCAGTACTTC
NA	TRBV10-3	TRBJ1-4	NA	CAISERSNEKLFF	TGTGCCATCAGTGAGAGGAGTAATGAAAAACTGTTTTTT
NA	TRBV27	TRBJ2-2	TRBD2	CASSSGTSPSGELFF	TGTGCCAGCAGTTCTGGGACTAGCCCAAGCGGGGAGCTGTTTTTT
NA	TRBV30	TRBJ2-4	NA	CAWMRRGVDKNIQYF	TGTGCCTGGATGAGGCGAGGAGTGGACAAAAACATTCAGTACTTC
NA	TRBV10-3	TRBJ2-7	TRBD1	CAIRTGGHYEQYF	TGTGCCATCCGAACAGGGGGACACTACGAGCAGTACTTC
NA	TRBV9	TRBJ2-7	TRBD1	CASSVGQGAYEQYF	TGTGCCAGCAGCGTTGGACAGGGAGCCTACGAGCAGTACTTC
NA	TRBV7-2	TRBJ2-1	TRBD2	CASSRLAGGPGSYNEQFF	TGTGCCAGCAGCAGACTAGCGGGGGGGCCAGGCTCCTACAATGAGCAGTTCTTC
NA	TRBV6-5	TRBJ1-1	TRBD1	CASRLGQGMNTEAFF	TGTGCCAGCAGACTCGGACAGGGCATGAACACTGAAGCTTTCTTT
NA	TRBV2	TRBJ1-2	TRBD1	CASSDEGADRDYGYTF	TGTGCCAGCAGTGACGAGGGGGCAGATCGAGACTATGGCTACACCTTC
NA	TRBV6-6	TRBJ1-3	NA	CASRRRVEYSGNTIYF	TGTGCCAGCAGGAGACGGGTAGAATACTCTGGAAACACCATATATTTT
NA	TRBV6-4	TRBJ2-6	NA	CASSQGISGANVLTF	TGTGCCAGCTCTCAGGGGATCTCTGGGGCCAACGTCCTGACTTTC
NA	TRBV6-5	TRBJ2-7	TRBD2	CASSLRLALDEQYF	TGTGCCAGCAGTTTACGACTAGCGTTGGACGAGCAGTACTTC
NA	TRBV9	TRBJ1-2	TRBD1	CASSVNPGGADYGYTF	TGTGCCAGCAGCGTAAACCCAGGGGGCGCTGACTATGGCTACACCTTC
NA	TRBV7-2	TRBJ1-5	NA	CASSLATGVGNQPQHF	TGTGCCAGCAGCTTAGCAACCGGGGTTGGCAATCAGCCCCAGCATTTT
NA	TRBV7-9	TRBJ1-2	NA	CASSLEVPTANYGYTF	TGTGCCAGCAGCTTAGAAGTTCCGACAGCTAACTATGGCTACACCTTC
NA	TRBV7-2	TRBJ2-5	NA	CASSLDDRLTQYF	TGTGCCAGCAGCTTAGATGATAGATTGACCCAGTACTTC
NA	TRBV27	TRBJ1-4	NA	CASGPNTGRREKLFF	TGTGCCAGCGGACCCAATACAGGGCGCCGGGAAAAACTGTTTTTT
NA	TRBV5-1	TRBJ2-5	NA	CASSLTGEGETQYF	TGCGCCAGCAGCCTGACCGGGGAAGGGGAGACCCAGTACTTC
NA	TRBV7-6	TRBJ1-2	NA	CASSLWSWDNTNPNYGYTF	TGTGCCAGCAGCTTATGGTCTTGGGACAATACTAATCCTAACTATGGCTACACCTTC
NA	TRBV11-2	TRBJ2-1	TRBD2	CASSSLSGGAGNEQFF	TGTGCCAGCAGTTCTCTTAGCGGGGGGGCCGGAAATGAGCAGTTCTTC
NA	TRBV7-9	TRBJ2-3	NA	CASSLSSDTQYF	TGTGCCAGCAGCCTATCATCAGATACGCAGTATTTT
NA	TRBV15	TRBJ1-5	NA	CATSSNADQPQHF	TGTGCCACCAGCAGCAACGCGGATCAGCCCCAGCATTTT
NA	TRBV20-1	TRBJ2-7	TRBD2	CSASRLAASSYEQYF	TGCAGTGCTAGTAGACTAGCGGCTTCTTCCTACGAGCAGTACTTC
NA	TRBV10-1	TRBJ2-7	NA	CASSESGYEQYF	TGCGCCAGCAGTGAGTCCGGCTACGAGCAGTACTTC
once	TRBV6-5	TRBJ1-5	NA	CASSSGQGWGNQPQHF	NA
NA	TRBV3-1/TRBV3-2	TRBJ2-7	TRBD2	CASSRGGSYEQYF	TGTGCCAGCAGCCGGGGGGGCTCCTACGAGCAGTACTTC
NA	TRBV7-6	TRBJ2-1	NA	CASSLGDTFQQFF	TGTGCCAGCAGCTTAGGGGACACCTTTCAGCAGTTCTTC
NA	TRBV6-5	TRBJ1-5	NA	CASGRSSLSNQPQHF	TGTGCCAGCGGTCGTAGTTCACTTAGCAATCAGCCCCAGCATTTT
NA	TRBV2	TRBJ1-5	TRBD1	CASSPDRVGNQPQHF	TGTGCCAGCAGTCCAGACAGGGTAGGCAATCAGCCCCAGCATTTT
NA	TRBV9	TRBJ2-1	NA	CASSVQVHNEQFF	TGTGCCAGCAGCGTGCAGGTCCACAATGAGCAGTTCTTC
NA	TRBV19	TRBJ2-7	NA	CASSDRSSSYEQYF	TGTGCCAGTAGCGACAGGTCGAGCTCCTACGAGCAGTACTTC
NA	TRBV2	TRBJ1-4	NA	CASKVEIDEKLFF	TGTGCCAGCAAAGTGGAGATCGATGAAAAACTGTTTTTT
NA	TRBV3-1/TRBV3-2	TRBJ1-6	NA	CASSQRGVVSPLHF	TGTGCCAGCAGCCAACGGGGGGTTGTTTCACCCCTCCACTTT
NA	TRBV6-2/TRBV6-3	TRBJ2-7	TRBD1	CASSDPQGIYEQYF	TGTGCCAGCAGTGACCCACAGGGGATCTACGAGCAGTACTTC